The 24 T cell receptor beta chains presented below share a single source sample, sequenced in a study of T cell responses to AZD1222 COVID-19 vaccine. TCRdb keeps only in-frame clones here, not all; method: immunoSEQ multiplex PCR. This table has about 110,000 clones, approximately 90% appearing once. Specimen: peripheral blood, collected on day 0 of AZD1222 vaccination. The origin of the receptors is an adult in good health.

V is TRBV6-4 and J is TRBJ2-5, with D perhaps matching TRBD2 (5 bases). The CDR3 extends over 13 amino acids. From germline, CDR1 is MRHNA and CDR2 SNTAGT. Trimming left V 3 bases short and J 2 bases short, with 7 bases between. CDR3 nucleotides: TGTGCCAGCAGTGAGGGAGCACAAGAGACCCAGTACTTC. It yields the protein CASSEGAQETQYF.

This clone was observed a single time. The chain links TRBV12-3 or TRBV12-4 to TRBJ2-7; D is possibly TRBD2 (5 bases). This CDR3 has 13 residues. V shed 6 bases and J shed 2 bases, with 11 bases lying between them. The CDR3 bases are TGTGCCAGCAGCAAGGGAGCCCCCTACGAGCAGTACTTC. The encoded protein is CASSKGAPYEQYF.

This chain links TRBV12-3 or TRBV12-4 with TRBJ1-1; no clear D gene. Trimming took off 7 bases at V and 1 base at J, with 10 bases between the two ends. The CDR3 is 13 residues long. In nucleotides, the CDR3 is TGTGCCAGCACCCCTTTCGGGAACACTGAAGCTTTCTTT. This sequence encodes CASTPFGNTEAFF.

The chain carries TRBV6-6 and TRBJ2-6, with a weak D call TRBD2 (6 bases). V lost 5 bases and J lost 3, with 11 bases in between. CDR3 length: 15 amino acids. Per germline, CDR1 MNHNY and CDR2 SVGAGI (reference sequence). The CDR3 bases are TGTGCCAGCAGTCGGTGGGGGGATGGGGCCAACGTCCTGACTTTC. Encoded protein: CASSRWGDGANVLTF.

This chain links TRBV28 with TRBJ1-4, with D possibly TRBD1 on 5 matching bases. V was clipped by 3 bases and J by 8 bases, with 16 bases between them. CDR1 MDHEN and CDR2 SYDVKM come from the germline V gene. The CDR3 is made up of 15 amino acids. As DNA, the CDR3 is TGTGCCAGCAGTTTGGGGTTAGGGACGGGCGAAAAACTGTTTTTT. It specifies CASSLGLGTGEKLFF.

The chain links TRBV27 to TRBJ2-7; D uncertain. Germline CDR1 and CDR2: MNHEY and SMNVEV (reference sequence). The germline V and J ends were trimmed by 0 bases and 1 base, with 10 bases remaining between them. The CDR3 runs to 15 residues. CDR3: CASSLSEPTSYEQYF. The CDR3 nucleotides read TGTGCCAGCAGTTTATCGGAGCCAACGTCCTACGAGCAGTACTTC.

This chain links TRBV7-2 with TRBJ1-5; the D gene is possibly TRBD1 (5 bases). Germline V gene sequence: CDR1 SGHTA, CDR2 FQGNSA. This CDR3 spans 16 amino acids. V was trimmed by 5 bases and J by 7 bases, leaving 21 bases between them. The CDR3 loop is CASSLRAGTGTQPQHF. The CDR3 DNA reads as TGTGCCAGCAGCCTTCGTGCGGGCACCGGGACGCAGCCCCAGCATTTT.

CDR3 in DNA: TGTGCCAGCAGCCAAGGGTTGCGACAGGGAGTCTCCTACGAGCAGTACTTC. It is translated as CASSQGLRQGVSYEQYF. The gene calls are TRBV14 and TRBJ2-7; TRBD1 agrees at 7 bases. Germline V gene data show CDR1 as SGHDN and CDR2 as FVKESK. This CDR3 spans 17 amino acids. Unmatched junction bases numbered 9, after V lost 1 base and J lost 0 bases.

This clone was seen just once. This sequence joins TRBV10-3 and TRBJ2-7, with 7 nucleotides matching TRBD1. CDR1 and CDR2 (germline): ENHRY, SYGVKD. Losses at the gene ends were 3 bases for V and 6 bases for J; bases not matched to a gene: 5. The CDR3 length is 13 residues. CDR3 sequence (DNA): TGTGCCATCAGTGAAACAGGGGTTGGCGAGCAGTACTTC. This encodes CAISETGVGEQYF.

V usage is TRBV27 and J usage is TRBJ2-7; tentatively, D is TRBD1 or TRBD2 (6 bases each). Per germline, CDR1 MNHEY and CDR2 SMNVEV (reference sequence). The germline V and J ends were trimmed by 3 bases and 2 bases, with 14 bases remaining between them. The CDR3 is 15 residues long. In DNA, the CDR3 is TGTGCCAGCAGTTTTCGCCCGGGGGCGACCTACGAGCAGTACTTC. It encodes CASSFRPGATYEQYF.

V usage is TRBV5-1 and J usage is TRBJ1-5; possibly TRBD1 for D (5 bases). Germline loops: CDR1 SGHRS, CDR2 YFSETQ. This CDR3 has 15 residues. V gave up 2 bases and J gave up 0 bases, with 9 bases separating them. The chain's CDR3 is CASSLEGVSNQPQHF. The CDR3 bases are TGCGCCAGCAGCTTAGAAGGGGTTAGCAATCAGCCCCAGCATTTT.

This chain joins TRBV19 and TRBJ1-5; D uncertain. This CDR3 is built from 12 residues. The V gene's germline CDR1 is LNHDA and CDR2 SQIVND (reference sequence). The V and J ends lost 5 bases and 2 bases respectively, with 4 bases between them. CDR3 nucleotide sequence: TGTGCCAGTAGTCCGCGCAATCAGCCCCAGCATTTT. Translating gives CASSPRNQPQHF.

This rearrangement joins TRBV27 to TRBJ2-3, with no clear D. The germline V gene encodes CDR1 MNHEY and CDR2 SMNVEV (reference sequence). This CDR3 is built from 14 residues. V dropped 6 bases and J dropped 0 bases, with 10 bases sitting between them. The DNA of the CDR3 is TGTGCCAGCAGGTCGGTAACTAGCACAGATACGCAGTATTTT. As protein: CASRSVTSTDTQYF.

This clone came up once. This chain connects TRBV7-8 to TRBJ1-1; no clear D gene. This CDR3 comprises 14 residues. The germline V gene encodes CDR1 SGHVS and CDR2 FQNEAQ. V was clipped by 7 bases and J by 1 base, with 13 bases between them. The CDR3 is CASTKGNPNTEAFF. The CDR3 region has the DNA TGTGCCAGCACCAAGGGAAATCCGAACACTGAAGCTTTCTTT.

This sequence joins TRBV5-1 and TRBJ2-7; the match to TRBD2 covers 10 bases. V gave up 4 bases and J gave up 2 bases; unmatched junction bases: 9. The CDR3 loop spans 16 amino acids. CDR1 is SGHRS, CDR2 YFSETQ, per germline. CDR3 nucleotide sequence: TGCGCCAGCAGCCTCGGGGCTAGCGGGGGAACCTACGAGCAGTACTTC. Its translation: CASSLGASGGTYEQYF.

The J gene is TRBJ2-5, the V gene TRBV5-5; possibly TRBD1 for D (5 bases). Germline V lookup: CDR1 SGHKS, CDR2 YYEKEE (reference sequence). With 2 bases removed from V and 2 bases from J, the gap between germline ends came to 10 bases. The CDR3 runs 14 residues. The CDR3 nucleotides read TGTGCCAGCAGCTTAGGACATAAGCAAGAGACCCAGTACTTC. It encodes CASSLGHKQETQYF.

The chain recombines TRBV19 with TRBJ1-2; D is unclear. With 0 bases removed from V and 0 bases from J, the gap between germline ends came to 5 bases. The CDR3 length is 14 residues. Per the germline V gene, CDR1 is LNHDA and CDR2 is SQIVND (reference sequence). The CDR3 sequence: CASSIDRTNYGYTF. For the CDR3, the DNA is TGTGCCAGTAGTATAGACAGGACTAACTATGGCTACACCTTC.

V usage is TRBV2 and J usage is TRBJ1-2, with 7 bases lining up with TRBD1. V dropped 0 bases and J dropped 12; count of bases not matched to a gene: 1. Germline V CDR1 and CDR2: SNHLY, FYNNEI. The CDR3 consists of 11 residues. In DNA, the CDR3 is TGTGCCAGCAGTGAAGCGGGACAGAACACCTTC. The encoded protein is CASSEAGQNTF.

The CDR3 DNA sequence: TGTGCCAGCAGCCTTGGGACGGCGACAAACAATGAGCAGTTCTTC. It specifies CASSLGTATNNEQFF. The V and J genes are TRBV11-3 and TRBJ2-1; perhaps D is TRBD1 or TRBD2 (5 bases each). Germline V lookup: CDR1 SGHNT, CDR2 YENEEA. Trimming took 5 bases from V and 5 from J, leaving 16 bases between them. The CDR3 has 15 amino acids. The full variable domain, rest sourced from reference TRBV11-3 and TRBJ2-1, is EAGVVQSPRYKIIEKKQPVAFWCNPISGHNTLYWYLQNLGQGPELLIRYENEEAVDDSQLPKDRFSAERLKGVDSTLKIQPAELGDSAVYLCASSLGTATNNEQFFGPGTRLTVL.

V gene TRBV3-1 (or the pseudogene TRBV3-2) combines with J gene TRBJ2-3; 10 bases align to TRBD2. The CDR3 extends over 16 amino acids. The V segment lost 4 bases and the J segment 4 bases; nucleotides outside the gene matches: 8. Germline loops: CDR1 LGHDT, CDR2 YNNKEL (reference sequence). CDR3 DNA: TGTGCCAGCAGCCCAGCCGGGACTAGCGTCTCAGATACGCAGTATTTT. Amino acid sequence: CASSPAGTSVSDTQYF.

The chain recombines TRBV7-9 with TRBJ2-1; 11 bases are a match to TRBD2. Germline V gene sequence: CDR1 SEHNR, CDR2 FQNEAQ (reference sequence). CDR3 length: 18 amino acids. The J segment lost 0 bases and the V segment lost 5 bases, leaving 9 bases of the junction unmatched. CDR3 nucleotides: TGTGCCAGCAGCCGCGCTAGCGGGGGGCTAAGCTCCTACAATGAGCAGTTCTTC. As protein: CASSRASGGLSSYNEQFF.

This clone has only one observation. The J gene is TRBJ1-1, the V gene TRBV4-1, with D uncertain. This CDR3 has 15 residues. The germline V and J ends were trimmed by 4 bases and 6 bases, with 18 bases remaining between them. Germline V gene data show CDR1 as MGHRA and CDR2 as YSYEKL. The CDR3 region is CASSLRGGFMSEAFF. For the CDR3, the DNA is TGCGCCAGCAGCCTCCGGGGAGGGTTTATGTCTGAAGCTTTCTTT.

This chain connects TRBV18 to TRBJ1-2; tentatively, D is TRBD1 (6 bases). Germline V gene data show CDR1 as KGHSH and CDR2 as LQKENI. CDR3 length: 15 residues. V lost 2 bases and J 6 bases, leaving 16 bases between the germline ends. This chain's CDR3 is CASSPMDSAFHGYTF. DNA of the CDR3: TGTGCCAGCTCACCAATGGACAGTGCTTTCCATGGCTACACCTTC.

This chain uses TRBV14 with TRBJ2-3, with 7 bases aligning to TRBD2. Germline V lookup: CDR1 SGHDN, CDR2 FVKESK. With 7 bases clipped from V and 2 bases from J, the junction kept 9 bases outside the gene matches. This CDR3 region has 15 residues. The CDR3, as DNA: TGTGCCAGCAAGCGAAGCGGGGCCTACACAGATACGCAGTATTTT. The encoded protein is CASKRSGAYTDTQYF.